This T cell receptor (beta chain) was sequenced during a study of blood T cell repertoires in COVID-19. The table came from immunoSEQ multiplex PCR; TCRdb's copy has only in-frame clones and leaves some out. This sample has approximately 300,000 clones, with over 75% found just once. Germline lookup yields CDR1 SGHAT and CDR2 FQNNGV. The CDR3 contains 15 residues. After removal of 5 bases from V and 6 bases from J, the junction contained 6 bases not matched to a gene. The sample was peripheral blood. This chain joins TRBV11-2 and TRBJ2-5, with TRBD2 matching over 13 bases. This TCR derives from a woman between 25 and 40 years old with COVID-19, enrolled during active disease. In DNA, the CDR3 is TGTGCCAGCAGCACTTGGACTAGCGGGAGACAGACCCAGTACTTC. As protein: CASSTWTSGRQTQYF. The whole variable domain, remainder taken from reference TRBV11-2 and TRBJ2-5, is EAGVAQSPRYKIIEKRQSVAFWCNPISGHATLYWYQQILGQGPKLLIQFQNNGVVDDSQLPKDRFSAERLKGVDSTLKIQPAKLEDSAVYLCASSTWTSGRQTQYFGPGTRLLVL.